This TCR beta chain comes out of a study of blood T cell repertoires in COVID-19 (dated by TCRdb to 2020 to 2021). Study-wide context: Samples covering the acute and convalescent phases of COVID-19 were provided by collaborators in the United States, Italy and Spain. The material from the prospective study consisted of cDNA or gDNA derived from T cells, B-cell-depleted T cells, or PBMCs. The dataset comprised deeply sampled blood TCRbeta repertoires from subjects exposed to, actively infected with, or recovered from COVID-19. A freely available public database, intended as a resource for researchers studying the immune response to SARS-CoV-2, is where the repertoires were released. The samples were drawn from the first 160 participants of the ongoing ImmuneRACE study and from 1,254 subjects provided by 6 global collaborators. The sample metadata nearly always contained a de-identified subject ID, COVID-19 status, age in years and sex. HLA class I and class II types, where available, came from metadata supplied by the sample provider rather than from assay-based typing. The full study reports these points: How much clinical and demographic metadata was included differed by source and by participant, and the metadata was provided uncurated.

Note on this clone: Its binding antigen is unknown. The record has no base qualities; no much larger clone is one base away.

The collaborating institutions used their own protocols to collect whole blood in K2EDTA tubes. For TCRbeta analysis, collaborators shipped samples as frozen whole blood, isolated PBMCs, or DNA extracted from either of those sample types. The immunoSEQ Assay, a bias-controlled multiplex PCR, was used to amplify TCRbeta CDR3 regions from genomic DNA. Under the source paper's analysis protocol: The number of nucleated cells in each sample was estimated from the amplification of reference gene primers within the assay. To quantify the absolute abundance of each unique TCRbeta CDR3 rearrangement, sequence reads were collapsed and filtered. For each sample, productive Simpson clonality was calculated as the square root of Simpson's diversity index across productive rearrangements. Held by TCRdb, this immuneACCESS table contains in-frame sequences only and omits some clones. Under half of the omission traces to an unresolved V gene where checked; the cause of the rest is unknown. The V and J calls and the clone size are those of that table, but D and trimming were determined from the DNA. The sample has approximately 210,000 clones on record, 82% of them singletons. The ten largest account for around 3.3% of the sample.

Reading the germline V gene gives CDR1 WSHSY and CDR2 SAAADI. V and J lose 3 bases and 1 base, and a span of 9 bases separates them. The CDR3 sequence holds 14 residues, the cysteine and phenylalanine included. Only the CDR3 DNA is retained, 42 bases long and in frame from the first base. Sequenced: peripheral blood. The clonotype comes from a woman of 80 years or more with acute or convalescent COVID-19. The sequence is built from TRBV10-2 and TRBJ1-1; perhaps TRBD1 is the D gene, with 5 bases matching. DNA sequence: TGCGCCAGCAGTGAACTCAGGGAGAACACTGAAGCTTTCTTT. It translates as CASSELRENTEAFF.